This T cell receptor (beta chain) was profiled in a study of T cells after yellow fever vaccination. General study results and limits: When the response was secondary, it was weaker but reached its peak faster, day 5 versus 15. Boosting was followed by the reappearance of most primary-vaccination clones (approximately 95% CD4, 85% to 90% CD8). Researchers noted that a small share of clonotypes showed up in both CD4 and CD8 compartments.

This clonotype was counted ten times or more. Its target is unknown. It was through 5'RACE template switching that TCR cDNA was made, with a universal primer site and UMIs added. TCRdb called the 5' RACE reads again in MiXCR, with one record for every CDR3 protein. In the table there are a few hundred thousand distinct CDR3 sequences, about 4% of which are singletons. This CDR3 is built from 12 residues. V lost 2 bases and J 10 bases, leaving 9 bases between the germline ends. This chain uses TRBV12-3 or TRBV12-4 with TRBJ2-1, with a possible D match to TRBD2 (6 bases). The clonotype originates from a young man who received the YFV17D yellow fever vaccine. This specimen consisted of PBMCs, obtained 5 days after the yellow fever booster vaccination. This CDR3 reads CASSLSGGEQFF. CDR3 bases: TGTGCCAGCAGTTTATCTGGGGGGGAGCAGTTCTTC.